The 26 T cell receptor beta chains given below trace back to one sample, sequenced in a study of cytomegalovirus exposure and HLA in healthy donors. A multiplex PCR was run with 60 Vbeta primers and 13 Jbeta primers. Here immunoSEQ multiplex PCR was the method, and the copy in TCRdb shows in-frame clones only, minus some. This table has about 220,000 clones, 76% appearing once. The sequencing input was PBMCs. These receptor sequences come from a man younger than 30 in good health and CMV-seronegative.

The V call is TRBV10-1, the J call TRBJ1-1, with TRBD1 as a possible D gene (6 bases). Germline assignment: CDR1 WNHNN and CDR2 SYGVQD (reference sequence). The CDR3 sequence is 12 residues long. Trimming took 6 bases from V and 11 from J, leaving 16 bases between them. CDR3 sequence (DNA): TGCGCCAGCAGCGAGGCGGGGGCCCCTGCTTTCTTT. Its translation is CASSEAGAPAFF.

The chain employs TRBV29-1 and TRBJ2-5; D might be TRBD1 (5 bases). Germline CDR1 is SQVTM and CDR2 is ANQGSEA. V gave up 3 bases and J gave up 5 bases, with 10 bases separating them. The CDR3 length is 12 residues. CDR3 coding DNA: TGCAGCGTTGACCAGGGATGGGAGACCCAGTACTTC. Translating it yields CSVDQGWETQYF.

The chain employs TRBV14 and TRBJ1-1, with D tentatively TRBD1 (6 bases). Germline V gene sequence: CDR1 SGHDN, CDR2 FVKESK. The CDR3 has 15 residues. Between the trimmed V and J ends, which lost 1 base and 6 bases, there was a span of 15 bases. DNA for the CDR3: TGTGCCAGCAGCCAAGGATATACAGGGTTCGCTGAAGCTTTCTTT. It translates to CASSQGYTGFAEAFF.

This clone was recorded a few times. The J gene is TRBJ1-3, the V gene TRBV30; maybe TRBD1 (5 bases). V lost 2 bases and J lost 0, with 8 bases in between. The CDR3 covers 14 residues. CDR1 is GTSNPN, CDR2 SVGIG, per germline (reference sequence). The CDR3 loop reads CAWSQGSSGNTIYF. DNA of the CDR3: TGTGCCTGGAGTCAGGGCAGCTCTGGAAACACCATATATTTT.

The chain links TRBV13 to TRBJ1-1; perhaps TRBD1 as D (5 bases). Germline V gene sequence: CDR1 PRHDT, CDR2 FYEKMQ (reference sequence). V was cut by 4 bases and J by 5 bases, with 23 bases left in between. The CDR3 sequence is 17 residues long. Here the CDR3 DNA reads TGTGCCAGCAGCTCGCCGGTGGGGTTCGTGGGGGGGACTGAAGCTTTCTTT. It specifies CASSSPVGFVGGTEAFF. Full variable domain (outside the CDR3, taken from reference TRBV13 and TRBJ1-1): AAGVIQSPRHLIKEKRETATLKCYPIPRHDTVYWYQQGPGQDPQFLISFYEKMQSDKGSIPDRFSAQQFSDYHSELNMSSLELGDSALYFCASSSPVGFVGGTEAFFGQGTRLTVV.

The CDR3 sequence is CASRRDDRGVRDGYTF. CDR3 in DNA: TGTGCCAGCAGGCGCGACGACAGGGGTGTGCGCGATGGCTACACCTTC. V usage is TRBV7-9 and J usage is TRBJ1-2; 8 positions match TRBD1. The V gene's germline CDR1 is SEHNR and CDR2 FQNEAQ (reference sequence). J lost 6 bases, V lost 6 bases, and 15 bases had no gene match. The CDR3 consists of 16 residues. The full variable domain, in which reference TRBV7-9 and TRBJ1-2 provide the parts outside the CDR3, is DTGVSQNPRHKITKRGQNVTFRCDPISEHNRLYWYRQTLGQGPEFLTYFQNEAQLEKSRLLSDRFSAERPKGSFSTLEIQRTEQGDSAMYLCASRRDDRGVRDGYTFGSGTRLTVV.

The J gene is TRBJ2-1, the V gene TRBV7-8, with TRBD2 identical over 11 bases. CDR3 length: 20 residues. After removal of 1 base from V and 4 bases from J, the junction contained 15 bases not matched to a gene. The germline gives CDR1 SGHVS, CDR2 FQNEAQ. The DNA of the CDR3 is TGTGCCAGCAGCTTAGTGGGCAGGGTCCTAGCGGGAGGTTTTTACAATGAGCAGTTCTTC. Its protein product is CASSLVGRVLAGGFYNEQFF.

The genes are TRBV28 and TRBJ1-2; TRBD1 agrees at 7 bases. The V segment lost 2 bases and the J segment 4 bases; nucleotides outside the gene matches: 7. Germline V gene lookup returns CDR1 MDHEN and CDR2 SYDVKM. This CDR3 region has 15 residues. This CDR3 is CASSLTGDRLYGYTF. The DNA for the CDR3 is TGTGCCAGCAGTTTAACAGGGGATAGACTCTATGGCTACACCTTC.

CDR3 sequence (DNA): TGTGCCAGCAGTGAGAGGTGGGGGACTACCTTATCCGGCTACGAGCAGTACTTC. This encodes CASSERWGTTLSGYEQYF. The genes are TRBV2 and TRBJ2-7; TRBD2 aligns across 7 bases. This CDR3 has 18 residues. Trimming removed 3 bases from V and 3 bases from J; junction bases left unmatched: 17. Germline assignment: CDR1 SNHLY and CDR2 FYNNEI.

This sequence joins TRBV5-6 and TRBJ2-5, with TRBD1 matching 9 bases. The DNA end favors TRBJ2-7, so the J call may be wrong. The CDR3 has 15 residues. Germline V lookup: CDR1 SGHDT, CDR2 YYEEEE. In DNA, the CDR3 is TGTGCCAGCAGCTTGCGCCCGGGACAGGGCTACGAGCAGTACTTC. This translates into CASSLRPGQGYEQYF.

This chain connects TRBV6-1 to TRBJ1-5; perhaps TRBD1 as D (5 bases). CDR1 MNHNS and CDR2 SASEGT come from the germline V gene. The CDR3 covers 15 residues. V lost 6 bases and J lost 2, with 14 bases in between. Here the CDR3 DNA reads TGTGCCAGCAGCTTTGAAGTGACAGGCAATCAGCCCCAGCATTTT. Its protein is CASSFEVTGNQPQHF.

This clone has just a few counts. The chain carries TRBV7-2 and TRBJ1-5; D gene uncertain. The ends were cut back, 5 bases at V and 0 bases at J, with 5 bases in the middle. Germline V CDR1 and CDR2: SGHTA, FQGNSA. CDR3 length: 13 amino acids. The CDR3 reads CASSVYSNQPQHF. The CDR3 DNA is TGTGCCAGCAGCGTTTATAGCAATCAGCCCCAGCATTTT.

CDR3 sequence: CASRMDSSYEQYF. CDR3 coding DNA: TGTGCCAGCAGAATGGACAGCTCCTACGAGCAGTACTTC. The gene calls are TRBV6-1 and TRBJ2-7, with a possible D match to TRBD1 (6 bases). Germline V gene data show CDR1 as MNHNS and CDR2 as SASEGT. Trimming removed 6 bases from V and 0 bases from J, with 9 bases in between. This CDR3 spans 13 amino acids.

The V and J genes are TRBV6-6 and TRBJ2-7; maybe TRBD1 (6 bases). CDR1 is MNHNY, CDR2 SVGAGI, per germline (reference sequence). The CDR3 sequence is 12 residues long. Trimming removed 0 bases from V and 6 bases from J, with 6 bases in between. The CDR3: CASSYSGGEQYF. The CDR3 bases are TGTGCCAGCAGTTACTCAGGGGGCGAGCAGTACTTC.

V is TRBV4-2 and J is TRBJ1-5, with D possibly being TRBD1 (5 bases). V lost 0 bases and J lost 2, with 14 bases in between. This CDR3 has 17 amino acids. CDR1 and CDR2 from the germline V gene are LGHNA and YNFKEQ. CDR3 nucleotide sequence: TGTGCCAGCAGCCAAGAGGAGGGGATTCGGGGCAATCAGCCCCAGCATTTT. It specifies CASSQEEGIRGNQPQHF.

The chain combines TRBV19 with TRBJ1-4; 7 bases are a match to TRBD1. Losses at the gene ends were 5 bases for V and 6 bases for J; bases not matched to a gene: 6. This CDR3 is 14 amino acids long. CDR1 and CDR2 (germline): LNHDA, SQIVND (reference sequence). This CDR3 reads CASSYGTVDEKLFF. The DNA for the CDR3 is TGTGCCAGTAGTTACGGGACAGTAGATGAAAAACTGTTTTTT.

This chain connects TRBV6-1 to TRBJ1-2, with a weak D call TRBD1 (5 bases). The CDR3 contains 13 residues. Germline CDR1 is MNHNS and CDR2 is SASEGT. The ends were cut back, 7 bases at V and 4 bases at J, with 13 bases in the middle. For the CDR3, the DNA is TGTGCCAGCACCTCGGCGGGGGGCTATGGCTACACCTTC. As protein: CASTSAGGYGYTF.

As DNA, the CDR3 is TGCGCCAGCCAGGACAGCTCTGGAAACACCATATATTTT. Protein product: CASQDSSGNTIYF. This chain joins TRBV10-2 and TRBJ1-3; TRBD1 is a possible D gene (6 bases). Trimming pared 8 bases from V and 0 bases from J, leaving 8 bases between. This CDR3 comprises 13 residues. Per the germline V gene, CDR1 is WSHSY and CDR2 is SAAADI.

The chain combines TRBV18 with TRBJ2-3; 11 bases match TRBD2. The germline CDR1 and CDR2 sequences are KGHSH and LQKENI. The junction had 6 bases not matched to a gene; V was cut back by 1 base and J by 6 bases. The CDR3 is 16 residues long. CDR3 in DNA: TGTGCCAGCTCACCACAACTAGCGGGAGTCACGGATACGCAGTATTTT. Encoded protein: CASSPQLAGVTDTQYF. Supplemented by reference TRBV18 and TRBJ2-3, the full variable domain reads NAGVMQNPRHLVRRRGQEARLRCSPMKGHSHVYWYRQLPEEGLKFMVYLQKENIIDESGMPKERFSAEFPKEGPSILRIQQVVRGDSAAYFCASSPQLAGVTDTQYFGPGTRLTVL.

The rearrangement joins TRBV5-6 to TRBJ2-7; a possible D gene is TRBD2 (6 bases). Trimming took 4 bases from V and 7 from J, leaving 12 bases between them. The CDR3 is 12 amino acids. The V gene's germline CDR1 is SGHDT and CDR2 YYEEEE. DNA for the CDR3: TGTGCCAGCAGCATTACTAGCCGGGAGCAGTACTTC. It is translated as CASSITSREQYF.

The chain combines TRBV2 with TRBJ1-1; possibly TRBD1 for D (5 bases). Germline CDR1 is SNHLY and CDR2 is FYNNEI. This CDR3 spans 14 amino acids. Trimming shortened V by 7 bases and J by 1 base, and 13 bases separated the two germline ends. The CDR3 is CASTWDQGNTEAFF. In DNA form, the CDR3 reads TGTGCCAGCACGTGGGATCAGGGGAACACTGAAGCTTTCTTT.

The chain has TRBV7-3 and TRBJ2-1, with D maybe TRBD1 (6 bases). Germline values: CDR1 SGHTA, CDR2 FQGTGA. The CDR3 runs to 13 residues. Trimming took off 5 bases at V and 7 bases at J, with 12 bases between the two ends. The CDR3 DNA is TGTGCCAGCAGCAAAACAGGGATAAATGAGCAGTTCTTC. Protein sequence: CASSKTGINEQFF.

This clone was seen once. This sequence joins TRBV5-6 and TRBJ2-2; tentative D call: TRBD1 (6 bases). The CDR3 extends over 15 amino acids. Germline V gives CDR1 SGHDT, CDR2 YYEEEE. V gave up 3 bases and J gave up 4 bases, with 13 bases separating them. The CDR3 DNA reads as TGTGCCAGCAGCTGGGGGCGGGTTTCCACCGGGGAGCTGTTTTTT. It translates to CASSWGRVSTGELFF.

This CDR3 is CASSPRTGAYEQYF. The DNA for the CDR3 is TGTGCCAGCAGTCCCAGGACTGGGGCCTACGAGCAGTACTTC. The gene calls are TRBV28 and TRBJ2-7; a possible D gene is TRBD2 (5 bases). CDR3 length: 14 residues. V lost 5 bases and J lost 2, with 13 bases in between. Germline V gene sequence: CDR1 MDHEN, CDR2 SYDVKM.

The chain's CDR3 is CASSLAGGGAGQPQHF. CDR3 DNA sequence: TGTGCCAGCAGCTTGGCGGGGGGCGGCGCGGGTCAGCCCCAGCATTTT. The V call is TRBV5-6, the J call TRBJ1-5, with a tentative D call TRBD1 (6 bases). Germline V gene lookup returns CDR1 SGHDT and CDR2 YYEEEE. CDR3 length equals 16 residues. The V end was cut by 0 bases, the J end by 6 bases, with 16 bases between.

V gene TRBV6-5 combines with J gene TRBJ2-1, with 8 bases aligning to TRBD2. The CDR3 loop spans 14 amino acids. Per germline, CDR1 MNHEY and CDR2 SVGAGI. V shed 7 bases, J shed 9 bases, and the junction held 11 bases outside the gene matches. The CDR3 DNA sequence: TGTGCCAGCATCTCCGAGCTGGCGGGAGGTGAGCAGTTCTTC. As protein: CASISELAGGEQFF.